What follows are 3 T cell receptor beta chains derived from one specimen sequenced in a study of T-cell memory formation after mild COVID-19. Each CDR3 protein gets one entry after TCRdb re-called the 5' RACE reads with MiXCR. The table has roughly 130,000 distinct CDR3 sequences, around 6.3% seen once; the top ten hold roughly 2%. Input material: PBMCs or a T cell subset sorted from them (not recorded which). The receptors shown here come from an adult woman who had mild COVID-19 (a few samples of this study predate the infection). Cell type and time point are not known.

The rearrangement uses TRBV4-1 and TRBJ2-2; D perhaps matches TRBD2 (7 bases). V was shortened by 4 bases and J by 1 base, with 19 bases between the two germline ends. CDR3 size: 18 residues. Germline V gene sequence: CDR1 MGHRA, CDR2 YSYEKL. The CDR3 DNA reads TGCGCCAGCAGCCTCCATGGGGGGGGGCGCGGGAACACCGGGGAGCTGTTTTTT. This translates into CASSLHGGGRGNTGELFF.

The CDR3 DNA reads as TGTGCCAGCAGTTTAGAGTGGCCGATTCAGCCCCAGCATTTT. This translates into CASSLEWPIQPQHF. The rearrangement uses TRBV12-3 or TRBV12-4 and TRBJ1-5; D not certain. The V and J ends lost 1 base and 6 bases respectively, with 10 bases between them. This CDR3 is 14 amino acids long.

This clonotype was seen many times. The CDR3, as DNA: TGTGCCAGCAGCAGTTGGCGAAACACTGAAGCTTTCTTT. This codes for CASSSWRNTEAFF. The rearrangement uses TRBV7-2 and TRBJ1-1, with D unresolved. The CDR3 totals 13 residues. Trimming took 5 bases from V and 2 from J, leaving 9 bases between them. The germline gives CDR1 SGHTA, CDR2 FQGNSA.